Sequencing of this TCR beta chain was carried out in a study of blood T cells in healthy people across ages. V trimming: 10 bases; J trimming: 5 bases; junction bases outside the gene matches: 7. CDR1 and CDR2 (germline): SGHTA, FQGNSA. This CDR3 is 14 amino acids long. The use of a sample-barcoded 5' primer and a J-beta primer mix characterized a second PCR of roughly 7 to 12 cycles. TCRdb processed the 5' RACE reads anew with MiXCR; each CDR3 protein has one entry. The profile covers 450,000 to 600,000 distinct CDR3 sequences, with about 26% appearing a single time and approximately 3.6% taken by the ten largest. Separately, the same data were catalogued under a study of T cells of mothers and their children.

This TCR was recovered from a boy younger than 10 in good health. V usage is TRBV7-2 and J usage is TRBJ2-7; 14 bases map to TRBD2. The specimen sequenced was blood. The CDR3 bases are TGTGCCACGGGACTAGCGGGAGTATTCAACGAGCAGTACTTC. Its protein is CATGLAGVFNEQYF.